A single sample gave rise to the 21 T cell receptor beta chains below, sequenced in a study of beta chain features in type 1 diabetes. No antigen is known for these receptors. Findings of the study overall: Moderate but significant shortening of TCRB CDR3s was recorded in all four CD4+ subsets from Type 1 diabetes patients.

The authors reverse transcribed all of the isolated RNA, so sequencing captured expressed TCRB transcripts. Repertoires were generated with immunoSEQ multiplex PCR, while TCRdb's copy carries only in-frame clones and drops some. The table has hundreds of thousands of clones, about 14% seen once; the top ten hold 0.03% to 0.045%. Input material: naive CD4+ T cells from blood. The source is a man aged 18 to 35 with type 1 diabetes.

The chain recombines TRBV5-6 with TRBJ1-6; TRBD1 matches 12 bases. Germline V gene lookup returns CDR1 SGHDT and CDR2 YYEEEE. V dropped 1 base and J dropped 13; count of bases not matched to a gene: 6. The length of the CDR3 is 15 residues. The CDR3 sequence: CASSLPGQGASPLHF. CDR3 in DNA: TGTGCCAGCAGCTTGCCGGGACAGGGGGCATCCCCCCTCCACTTT.

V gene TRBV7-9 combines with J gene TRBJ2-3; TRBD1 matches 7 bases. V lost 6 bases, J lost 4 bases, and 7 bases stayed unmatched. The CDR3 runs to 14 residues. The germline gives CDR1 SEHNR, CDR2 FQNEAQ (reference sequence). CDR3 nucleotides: TGTGCCAGCAGACAGGGGCAGGGTCCAGATACGCAGTATTTT. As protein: CASRQGQGPDTQYF.

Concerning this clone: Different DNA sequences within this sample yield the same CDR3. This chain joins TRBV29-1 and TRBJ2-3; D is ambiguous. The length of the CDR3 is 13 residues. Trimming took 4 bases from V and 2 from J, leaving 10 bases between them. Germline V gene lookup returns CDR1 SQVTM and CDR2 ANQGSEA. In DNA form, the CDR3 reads TGCAGCGTTGCTAGGGATGCCACAGATACGCAGTATTTT. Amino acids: CSVARDATDTQYF.

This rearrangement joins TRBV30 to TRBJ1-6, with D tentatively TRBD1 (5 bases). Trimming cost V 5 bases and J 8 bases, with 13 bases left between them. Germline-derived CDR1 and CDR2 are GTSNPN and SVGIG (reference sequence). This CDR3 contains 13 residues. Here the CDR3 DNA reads TGTGCCTGGGGGGGGAGATTGGATTCACCCCTCCACTTT. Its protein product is CAWGGRLDSPLHF.

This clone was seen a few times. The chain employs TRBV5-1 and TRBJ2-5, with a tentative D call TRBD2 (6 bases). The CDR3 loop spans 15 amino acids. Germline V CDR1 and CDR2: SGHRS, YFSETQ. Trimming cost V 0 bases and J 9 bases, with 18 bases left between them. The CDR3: CASSLEAGPPGAQYF. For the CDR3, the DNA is TGCGCCAGCAGCTTGGAGGCGGGGCCGCCGGGGGCCCAGTACTTC.

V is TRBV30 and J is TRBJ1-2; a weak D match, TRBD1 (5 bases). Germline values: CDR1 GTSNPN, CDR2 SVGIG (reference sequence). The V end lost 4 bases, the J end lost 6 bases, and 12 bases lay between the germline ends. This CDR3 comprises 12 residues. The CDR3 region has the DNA TGTGCCTGGAAACGTTTAGGGGATGGCTACACCTTC. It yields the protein CAWKRLGDGYTF.

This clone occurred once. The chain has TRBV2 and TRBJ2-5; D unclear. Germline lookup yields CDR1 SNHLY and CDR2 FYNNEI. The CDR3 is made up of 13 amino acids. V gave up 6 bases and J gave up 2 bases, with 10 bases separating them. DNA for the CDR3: TGTGCCAGCAGCGCCGAACTGCAAGAGACCCAGTACTTC. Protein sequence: CASSAELQETQYF.

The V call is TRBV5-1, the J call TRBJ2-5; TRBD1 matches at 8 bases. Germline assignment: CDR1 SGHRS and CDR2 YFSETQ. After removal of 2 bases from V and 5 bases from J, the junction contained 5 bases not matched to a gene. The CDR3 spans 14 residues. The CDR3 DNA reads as TGCGCCAGCAGCTTTGGACAGGGTGATGAGACCCAGTACTTC. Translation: CASSFGQGDETQYF.

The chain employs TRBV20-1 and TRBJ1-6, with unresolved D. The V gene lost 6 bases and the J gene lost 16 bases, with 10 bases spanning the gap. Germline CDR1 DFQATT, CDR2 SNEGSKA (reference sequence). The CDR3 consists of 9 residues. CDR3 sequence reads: CSARPRLHF. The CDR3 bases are TGCAGTGCCCGCCCCCGGCTCCACTTT.

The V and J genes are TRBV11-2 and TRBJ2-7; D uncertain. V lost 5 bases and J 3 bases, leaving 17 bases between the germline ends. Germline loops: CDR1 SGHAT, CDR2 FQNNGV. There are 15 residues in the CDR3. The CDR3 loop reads CASSPTLGQLYEQYF. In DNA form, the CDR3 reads TGTGCCAGCAGCCCGACCCTAGGTCAGCTCTACGAGCAGTACTTC.

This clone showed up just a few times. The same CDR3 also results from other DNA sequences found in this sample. CDR3 in DNA: TGTGCCAGCTCACCACAAGGGGAGACCCAGTACTTC. This encodes CASSPQGETQYF. The gene calls are TRBV18 and TRBJ2-5, with D uncertain. The V gene lost 1 base and the J gene lost 5 bases, with 5 bases spanning the gap. There are 12 residues in the CDR3. Germline assignment: CDR1 KGHSH and CDR2 LQKENI.

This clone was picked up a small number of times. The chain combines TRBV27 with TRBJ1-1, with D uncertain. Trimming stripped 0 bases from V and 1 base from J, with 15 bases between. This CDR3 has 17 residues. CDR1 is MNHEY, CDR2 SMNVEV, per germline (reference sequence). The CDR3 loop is CASSLSLGRGENTEAFF. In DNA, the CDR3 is TGTGCCAGCAGTTTATCCCTAGGAAGAGGAGAGAACACTGAAGCTTTCTTT.

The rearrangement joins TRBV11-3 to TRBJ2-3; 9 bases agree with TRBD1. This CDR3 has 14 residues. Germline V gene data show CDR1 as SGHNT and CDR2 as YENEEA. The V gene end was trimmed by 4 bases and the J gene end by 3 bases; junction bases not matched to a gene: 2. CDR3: CASSSGQGTDTQYF. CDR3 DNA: TGTGCCAGCAGCTCGGGACAGGGAACAGATACGCAGTATTTT.

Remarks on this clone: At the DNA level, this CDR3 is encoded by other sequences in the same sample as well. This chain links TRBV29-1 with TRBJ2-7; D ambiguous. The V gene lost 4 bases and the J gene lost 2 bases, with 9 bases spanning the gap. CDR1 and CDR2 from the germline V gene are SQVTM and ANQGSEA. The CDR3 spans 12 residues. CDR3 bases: TGCAGCGTTGCAGGTCAGACCTACGAGCAGTACTTC. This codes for CSVAGQTYEQYF.

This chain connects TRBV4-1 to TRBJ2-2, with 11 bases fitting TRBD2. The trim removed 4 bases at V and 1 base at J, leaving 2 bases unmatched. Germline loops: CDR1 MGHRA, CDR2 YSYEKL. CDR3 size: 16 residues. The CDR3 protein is CASSLSGRGNTGELFF. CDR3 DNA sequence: TGCGCCAGCAGCCTTAGCGGGAGGGGGAACACCGGGGAGCTGTTTTTT.

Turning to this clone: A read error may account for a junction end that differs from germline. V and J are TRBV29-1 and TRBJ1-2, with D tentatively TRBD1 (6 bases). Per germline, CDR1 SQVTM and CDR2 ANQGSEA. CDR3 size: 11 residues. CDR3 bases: TGCAGCGTCGGCGGGCGGGGGCTGTATTTCTTC. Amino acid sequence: CSVGGRGLYFF.

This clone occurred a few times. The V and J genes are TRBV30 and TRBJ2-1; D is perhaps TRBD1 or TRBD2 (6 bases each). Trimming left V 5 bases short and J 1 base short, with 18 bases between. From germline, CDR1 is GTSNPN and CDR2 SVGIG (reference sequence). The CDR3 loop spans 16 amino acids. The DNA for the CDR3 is TGTGCCTGGGCCGCCTTAGGGGGGACGTCCTACAATGAGCAGTTCTTC. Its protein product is CAWAALGGTSYNEQFF.

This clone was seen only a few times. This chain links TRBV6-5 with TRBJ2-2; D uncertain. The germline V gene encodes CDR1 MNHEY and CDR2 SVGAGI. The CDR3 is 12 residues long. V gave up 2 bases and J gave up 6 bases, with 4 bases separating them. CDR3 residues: CASSYVAGELFF. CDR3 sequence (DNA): TGTGCCAGCAGTTACGTGGCCGGGGAGCTGTTTTTT.

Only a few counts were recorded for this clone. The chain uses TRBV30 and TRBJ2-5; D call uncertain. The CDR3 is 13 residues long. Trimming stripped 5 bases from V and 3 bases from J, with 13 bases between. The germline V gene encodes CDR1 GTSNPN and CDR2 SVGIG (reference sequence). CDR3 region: CAWCRFAEETQYF. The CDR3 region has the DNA TGTGCCTGGTGCCGCTTCGCAGAAGAGACCCAGTACTTC.

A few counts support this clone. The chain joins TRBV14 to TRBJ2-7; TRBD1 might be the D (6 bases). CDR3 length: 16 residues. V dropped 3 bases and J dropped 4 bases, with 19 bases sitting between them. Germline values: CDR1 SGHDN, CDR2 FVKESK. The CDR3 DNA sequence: TGTGCCAGCAGCCAGGGATCGCAGGGGTGGGTGTACGAGCAGTACTTC. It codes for CASSQGSQGWVYEQYF.

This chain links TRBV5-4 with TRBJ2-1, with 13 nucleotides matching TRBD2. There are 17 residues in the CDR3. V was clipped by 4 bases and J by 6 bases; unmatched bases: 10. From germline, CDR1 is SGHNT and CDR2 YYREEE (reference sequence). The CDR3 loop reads CASSPLAGGPEINEQFF. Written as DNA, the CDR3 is TGTGCCAGCAGCCCACTAGCGGGAGGGCCCGAGATCAATGAGCAGTTCTTC. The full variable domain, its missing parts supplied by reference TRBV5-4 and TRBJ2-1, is ETGVTQSPTHLIKTRGQQVTLRCSSQSGHNTVSWYQQALGQGPQFIFQYYREEENGRGNFPPRFSGLQFPNYSSELNVNALELDDSALYLCASSPLAGGPEINEQFFGPGTRLTVL.